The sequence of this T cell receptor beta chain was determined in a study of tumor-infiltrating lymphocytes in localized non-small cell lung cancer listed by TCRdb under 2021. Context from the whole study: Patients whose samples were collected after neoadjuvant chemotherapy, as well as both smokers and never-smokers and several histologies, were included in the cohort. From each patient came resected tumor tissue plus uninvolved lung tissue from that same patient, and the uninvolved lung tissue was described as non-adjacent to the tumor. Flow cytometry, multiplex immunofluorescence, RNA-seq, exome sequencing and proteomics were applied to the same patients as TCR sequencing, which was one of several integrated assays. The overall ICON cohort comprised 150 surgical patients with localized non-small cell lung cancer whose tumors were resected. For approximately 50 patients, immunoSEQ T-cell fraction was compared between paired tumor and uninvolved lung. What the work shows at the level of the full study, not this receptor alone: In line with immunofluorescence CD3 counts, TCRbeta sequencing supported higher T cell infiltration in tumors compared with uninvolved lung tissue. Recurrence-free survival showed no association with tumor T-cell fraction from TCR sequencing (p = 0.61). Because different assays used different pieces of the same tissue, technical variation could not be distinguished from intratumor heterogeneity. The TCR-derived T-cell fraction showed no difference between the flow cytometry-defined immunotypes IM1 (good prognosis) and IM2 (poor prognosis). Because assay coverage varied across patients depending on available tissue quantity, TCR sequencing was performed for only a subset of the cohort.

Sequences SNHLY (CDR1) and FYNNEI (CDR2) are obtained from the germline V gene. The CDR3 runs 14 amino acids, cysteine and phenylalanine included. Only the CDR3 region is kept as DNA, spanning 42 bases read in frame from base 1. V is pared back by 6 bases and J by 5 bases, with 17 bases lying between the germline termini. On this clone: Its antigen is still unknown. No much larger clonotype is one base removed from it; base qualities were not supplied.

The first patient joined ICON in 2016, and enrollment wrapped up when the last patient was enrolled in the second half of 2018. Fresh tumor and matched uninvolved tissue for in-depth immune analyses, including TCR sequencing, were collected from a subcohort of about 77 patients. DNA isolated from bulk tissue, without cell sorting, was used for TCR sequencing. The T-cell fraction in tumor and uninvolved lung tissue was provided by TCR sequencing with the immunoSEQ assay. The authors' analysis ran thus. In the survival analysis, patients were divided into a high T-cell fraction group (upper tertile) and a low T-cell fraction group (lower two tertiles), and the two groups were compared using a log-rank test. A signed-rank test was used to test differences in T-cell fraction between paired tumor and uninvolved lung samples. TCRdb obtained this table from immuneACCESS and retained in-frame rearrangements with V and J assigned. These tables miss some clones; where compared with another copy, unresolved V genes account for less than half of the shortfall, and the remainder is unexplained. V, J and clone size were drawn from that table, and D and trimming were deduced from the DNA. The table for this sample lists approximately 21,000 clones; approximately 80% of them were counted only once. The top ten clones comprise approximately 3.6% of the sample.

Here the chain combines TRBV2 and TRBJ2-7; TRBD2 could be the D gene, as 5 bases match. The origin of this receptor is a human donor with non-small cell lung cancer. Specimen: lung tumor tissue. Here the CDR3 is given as CASRPDLGVNEQYF. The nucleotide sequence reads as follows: TGTGCCAGCAGACCTGACCTCGGGGTCAACGAGCAGTACTTC. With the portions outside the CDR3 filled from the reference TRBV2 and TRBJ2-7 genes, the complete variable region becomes EPEVTQTPSHQVTQMGQEVILRCVPISNHLYFYWYRQILGQKVEFLVSFYNNEISEKSEIFDDQFSVERPDGSNFTLKIRSTKLEDSAMYFCASRPDLGVNEQYFGPGTRLTVT.